Listed here is a single TCR beta chain. Its specificity is unknown. The PCR was carried out with 60 Vbeta primers and 13 Jbeta primers. Assay used: immunoSEQ multiplex PCR; TCRdb lists only in-frame clones, some missing. The table lists about 140,000 clones, roughly four fifths of them singletons. The length of the CDR3 is 17 residues. The germline CDR1 and CDR2 sequences are MDHEN and SYDVKM. Unmatched junction bases numbered 18, after V lost 7 bases and J lost 6 bases. This entry comes from a study of cytomegalovirus exposure and HLA in healthy donors. Study results and limitations: Later analysis found that TCR beta chains associated with HLA were more clonally expanded than other, equally common chains.

Sequenced: PBMCs. The chain recombines TRBV28 with TRBJ2-3; 8 bases map to TRBD2. The TCR was taken from a young man in good health and CMV-seropositive. The CDR3 reads CASTPPHFSGSSDTQYF. CDR3 nucleotides: TGTGCCAGCACTCCCCCCCACTTCAGCGGGAGTTCGGATACGCAGTATTTT.